The TCR beta chain described here comes from a study of blood T cells in healthy people across ages. This clonotype was seen only a few times. Using a J-beta primer mix together with a sample-barcoded 5' primer, a second PCR was run for roughly 7 to 12 cycles. Carrying 12 random nucleotides, a template-switch adaptor labeled each individual cDNA molecule. From the 5' RACE reads, TCRdb called clonotypes with MiXCR, one entry per CDR3 protein. The sample shows around 650,000 distinct CDR3 sequences, roughly 43% of them seen only once. Germline lookup yields CDR1 MGHRA and CDR2 YSYEKL. This CDR3 region has 14 residues. Total RNA extracted from each sample amounted to at least 6 micrograms.

The sequence was collected from an elderly man in good health. Sequenced: blood. The V and J genes are TRBV4-1 and TRBJ2-4; D perhaps matches TRBD1 (5 bases). The J call could be wrong; TRBJ2-7 is a better fit for the DNA end. CDR3 in DNA: TGCGCCAGCAGCCAGGGGCGAGGTTTCTACGAGCAGTACTTC. Translating gives CASSQGRGFYEQYF.